Reported below is one T cell receptor (beta chain). In replicate PCRs of sorted subsets, about 190 ng DNA, approximately 30,000 T cell genomes, was used. Clones were read by immunoSEQ multiplex PCR, and TCRdb kept only the in-frame ones, dropping some. The data hold about 2 million clones, with about 95% observed a single time. The naive CD8 fraction comprised CD45RO-negative cells positively selected for CCR7 and excluded terminally differentiated effector memory CD45RA+ cells. The CDR3 spans 13 residues. Germline V gene data show CDR1 as PRHDT and CDR2 as FYEKMQ (reference sequence). V dropped 5 bases and J dropped 3 bases, with 11 bases sitting between them. This specimen belongs to a study of shared clonotypes between healthy human individuals.

This TCR was recovered from a man between 18 and 29 years old in good health. Sample: naive CD8+ T cells sorted from blood. This sequence joins TRBV13 and TRBJ2-7; D is perhaps TRBD2 (5 bases). This chain's CDR3 is CASSQGGRYEQYF. CDR3 bases: TGTGCCAGCAGCCAAGGAGGTCGCTACGAGCAGTACTTC.